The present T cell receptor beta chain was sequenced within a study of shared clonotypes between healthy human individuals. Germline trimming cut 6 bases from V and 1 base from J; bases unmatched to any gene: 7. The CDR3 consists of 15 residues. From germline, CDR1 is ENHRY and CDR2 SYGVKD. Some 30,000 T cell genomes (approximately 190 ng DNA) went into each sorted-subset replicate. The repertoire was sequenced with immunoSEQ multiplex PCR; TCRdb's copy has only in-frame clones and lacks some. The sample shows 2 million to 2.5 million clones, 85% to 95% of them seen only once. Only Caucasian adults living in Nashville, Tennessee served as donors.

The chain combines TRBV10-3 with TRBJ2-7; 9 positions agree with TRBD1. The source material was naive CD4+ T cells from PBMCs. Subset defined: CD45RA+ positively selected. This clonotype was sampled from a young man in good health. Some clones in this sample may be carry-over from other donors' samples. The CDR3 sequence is CAIRGGQGESYEQYF. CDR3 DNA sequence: TGTGCCATCAGGGGGGGACAGGGTGAATCCTACGAGCAGTACTTC.